This entry is about one T cell receptor beta chain. Source study methods: Estimation of nucleated cell counts was performed using reference gene primer amplification. Method: immunoSEQ multiplex PCR; TCRdb's copy keeps in-frame clones and lacks some. D and trimming come from the DNA, and the V and J calls and clone size come from that table. The sample shows a few hundred thousand clones, nearly 90% of them seen only once. Participants were placed into cohorts based on the clinical history they reported. This sample is part of a study of blood T cell repertoires in COVID-19. About the research overall: The United States, Italy and Spain provided the acute and convalescent COVID-19 samples. T cells, B-cell-depleted T cells, or PBMCs provided the cDNA or gDNA that served as material.

The germline V and J ends were trimmed by 2 bases and 5 bases, with 18 bases remaining between them. This CDR3 is built from 17 residues. Per the germline V gene, CDR1 is MGHRA and CDR2 is YSYEKL. The receptor was derived from a young woman with acute COVID-19. The chain employs TRBV4-1 and TRBJ1-4; no definite D call. Sequencing used PBMCs or T cells enriched from blood (not recorded which). In nucleotides, the CDR3 is TGCGCCAGCAGCCAATTGAACCGGGAGTACGGGAATGAAAAACTGTTTTTT. It encodes CASSQLNREYGNEKLFF.